One and the same sample provided the 6 T cell receptor beta chains below, sequenced in a study of blood T cell repertoires in COVID-19. Here immunoSEQ multiplex PCR was the method, and the copy in TCRdb shows in-frame clones only, minus some. The table records 130,000 or so clones, 88% of them present only once. Sequencing was carried out using peripheral blood. The receptors come from a human donor with COVID-19, enrolled during active disease. The donor label of this sample is uncertain.

This clone occurred once. The chain couples TRBV6-5 to TRBJ2-1; TRBD2 aligns across 7 bases. Germline trimming cut 5 bases from V and 4 bases from J; bases unmatched to any gene: 5. This CDR3 contains 14 residues. CDR1 is MNHEY and CDR2 is SVGAGI in the germline V gene. CDR3 in DNA: TGTGCCAGCAGTCCGTGGGGGGGTTACAATGAGCAGTTCTTC. Protein product: CASSPWGGYNEQFF.

The V and J genes are TRBV4-2 and TRBJ2-3; TRBD1 aligns across 7 bases. After removal of 0 bases from V and 4 bases from J, the junction contained 10 bases not matched to a gene. The CDR3 has 17 amino acids. The V gene's germline CDR1 is LGHNA and CDR2 YNFKEQ. The CDR3 coding sequence is TGTGCCAGCAGCCAAGAGAGAGGGGGCGACTCCCCAGATACGCAGTATTTT. It encodes CASSQERGGDSPDTQYF.

This sequence joins TRBV7-9 and TRBJ1-2; D is unclear. The ends were cut back, 2 bases at V and 7 bases at J, with 11 bases in the middle. This CDR3 is built from 13 residues. Germline V gene lookup returns CDR1 SEHNR and CDR2 FQNEAQ (reference sequence). In nucleotides, the CDR3 is TGTGCCAGCAGCTTACCGAGGGCTGGTGGCTACACCTTC. As protein: CASSLPRAGGYTF. The full variable domain, with the rest looked up from reference TRBV7-9 and TRBJ1-2, is DTGVSQNPRHKITKRGQNVTFRCDPISEHNRLYWYRQTLGQGPEFLTYFQNEAQLEKSRLLSDRFSAERPKGSFSTLEIQRTEQGDSAMYLCASSLPRAGGYTFGSGTRLTVV.

This sequence joins TRBV19 and TRBJ1-2; D remains unclear. The CDR3 has 15 amino acids. The V end lost 4 bases, the J end lost 1 base, and 13 bases lay between the germline ends. The V gene's germline CDR1 is LNHDA and CDR2 SQIVND (reference sequence). This chain's CDR3 is CASSRGPLNNYGYTF. In nucleotides, the CDR3 is TGTGCCAGTAGTAGAGGGCCCTTAAATAACTATGGCTACACCTTC.

DNA for the CDR3: TGTGCCATCAGATCCGACGACAGGGACCCGGAGACCCAGTACTTC. Protein product: CAIRSDDRDPETQYF. The chain recombines TRBV10-3 with TRBJ2-5; the match to TRBD1 covers 7 bases. This CDR3 region has 15 residues. The germline V gene has CDR1 ENHRY and CDR2 SYGVKD. V was clipped by 6 bases and J by 5 bases; unmatched bases: 12.

This clone was counted only a few times. This rearrangement joins TRBV6-2 or TRBV6-3 to TRBJ2-7, with D unclear. Looked up from germline, CDR1 is MNHEY and CDR2 is SVGEGT. V dropped 6 bases and J dropped 2 bases, with 8 bases sitting between them. CDR3 length: 12 amino acids. The CDR3 loop reads CASSHPAYEQYF. CDR3 coding DNA: TGTGCCAGCAGCCACCCGGCCTACGAGCAGTACTTC.